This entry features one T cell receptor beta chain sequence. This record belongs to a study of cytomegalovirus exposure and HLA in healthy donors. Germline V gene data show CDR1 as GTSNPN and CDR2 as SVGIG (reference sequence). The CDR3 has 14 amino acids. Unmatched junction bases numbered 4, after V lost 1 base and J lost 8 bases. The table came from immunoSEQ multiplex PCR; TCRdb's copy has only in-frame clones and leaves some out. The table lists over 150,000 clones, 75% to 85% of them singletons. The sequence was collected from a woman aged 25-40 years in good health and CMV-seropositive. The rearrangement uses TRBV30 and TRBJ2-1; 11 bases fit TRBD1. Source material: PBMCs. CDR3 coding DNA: TGTGCCTGGAGTGCCGGGACAGGGGGTGATGAGCAGTTCTTC. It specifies CAWSAGTGGDEQFF.